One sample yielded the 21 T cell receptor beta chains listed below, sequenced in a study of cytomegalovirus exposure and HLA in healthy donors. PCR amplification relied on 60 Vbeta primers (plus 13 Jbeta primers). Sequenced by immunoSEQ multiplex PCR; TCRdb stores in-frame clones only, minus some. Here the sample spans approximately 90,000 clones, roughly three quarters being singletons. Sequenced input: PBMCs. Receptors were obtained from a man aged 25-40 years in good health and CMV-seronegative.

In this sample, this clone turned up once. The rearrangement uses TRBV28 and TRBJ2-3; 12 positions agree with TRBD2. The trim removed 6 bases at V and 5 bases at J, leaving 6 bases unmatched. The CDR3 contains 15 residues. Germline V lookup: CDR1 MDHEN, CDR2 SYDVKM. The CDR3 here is CASRYRLAGVDTQYF. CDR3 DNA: TGTGCCAGCAGATACAGACTAGCGGGAGTAGATACGCAGTATTTT.

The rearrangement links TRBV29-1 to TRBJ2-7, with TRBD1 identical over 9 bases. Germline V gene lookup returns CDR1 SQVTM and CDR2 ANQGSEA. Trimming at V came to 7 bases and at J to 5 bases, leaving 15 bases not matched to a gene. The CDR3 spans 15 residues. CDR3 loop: CSAINTGGKSNEQYF. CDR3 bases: TGCAGCGCCATTAATACAGGGGGCAAGAGCAACGAGCAGTACTTC.

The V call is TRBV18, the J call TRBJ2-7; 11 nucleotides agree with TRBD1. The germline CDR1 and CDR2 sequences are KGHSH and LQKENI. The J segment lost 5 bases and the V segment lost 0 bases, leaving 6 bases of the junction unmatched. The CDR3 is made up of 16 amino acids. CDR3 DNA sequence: TGTGCCAGCTCACCACCCTCGGGACAGGGGGTCAACGAGCAGTACTTC. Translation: CASSPPSGQGVNEQYF.

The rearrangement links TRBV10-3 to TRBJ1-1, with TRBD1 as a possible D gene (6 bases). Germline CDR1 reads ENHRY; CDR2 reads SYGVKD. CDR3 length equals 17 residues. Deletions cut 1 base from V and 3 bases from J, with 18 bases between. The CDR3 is CAISEFFRDKIDTEAFF. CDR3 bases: TGTGCCATCAGTGAGTTCTTCCGGGACAAAATTGACACTGAAGCTTTCTTT.

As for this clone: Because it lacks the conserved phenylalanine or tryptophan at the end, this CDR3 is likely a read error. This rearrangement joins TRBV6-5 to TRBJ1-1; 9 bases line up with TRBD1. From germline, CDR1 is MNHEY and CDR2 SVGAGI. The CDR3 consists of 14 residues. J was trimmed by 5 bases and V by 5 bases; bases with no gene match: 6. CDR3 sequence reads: CASSLQGARTEAFL. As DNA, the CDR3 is TGTGCCAGCAGTCTACAGGGGGCGAGGACTGAAGCTTTCTTG.

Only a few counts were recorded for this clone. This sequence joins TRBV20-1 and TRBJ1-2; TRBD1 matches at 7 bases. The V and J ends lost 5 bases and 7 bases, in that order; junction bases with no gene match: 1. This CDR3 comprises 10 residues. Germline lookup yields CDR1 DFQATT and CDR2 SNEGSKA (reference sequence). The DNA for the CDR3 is TGCAGTGCTTACAGGGGTGGCTACACCTTC. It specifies CSAYRGGYTF.

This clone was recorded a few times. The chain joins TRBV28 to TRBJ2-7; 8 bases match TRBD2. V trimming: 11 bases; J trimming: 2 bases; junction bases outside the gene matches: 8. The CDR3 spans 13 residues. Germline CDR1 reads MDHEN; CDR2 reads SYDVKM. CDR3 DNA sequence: TGTGCCTCCCGCCCAGCGGGAGCCTACGAGCAGTACTTC. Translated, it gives CASRPAGAYEQYF.

The CDR3 region has the DNA TGTGCCAGCAGTGCGACTGAAGCTTTCTTT. As protein: CASSATEAFF. The chain recombines TRBV6-5 with TRBJ1-1; no clear D gene. Per germline, CDR1 MNHEY and CDR2 SVGAGI. The CDR3 loop spans 10 amino acids. V lost 5 bases and J lost 5, with 3 bases in between.

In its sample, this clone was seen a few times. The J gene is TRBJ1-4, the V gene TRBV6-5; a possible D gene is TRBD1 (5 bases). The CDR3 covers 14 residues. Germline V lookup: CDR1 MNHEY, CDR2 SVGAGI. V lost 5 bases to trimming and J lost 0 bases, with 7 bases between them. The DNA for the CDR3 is TGTGCCAGCAGTAGGACAACAACTAATGAAAAACTGTTTTTT. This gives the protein CASSRTTTNEKLFF.

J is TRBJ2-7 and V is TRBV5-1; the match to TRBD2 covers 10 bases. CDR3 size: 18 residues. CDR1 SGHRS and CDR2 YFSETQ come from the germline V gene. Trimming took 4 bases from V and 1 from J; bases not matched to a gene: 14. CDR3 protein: CASSPSRRRTSGSYEQYF. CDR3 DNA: TGCGCCAGCAGCCCGAGCCGCAGACGGACTAGCGGATCCTACGAGCAGTACTTC.

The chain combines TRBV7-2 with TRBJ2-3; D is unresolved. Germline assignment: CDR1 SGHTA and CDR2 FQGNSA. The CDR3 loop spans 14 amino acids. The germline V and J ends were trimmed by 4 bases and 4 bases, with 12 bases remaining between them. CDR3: CASSYKNRADTQYF. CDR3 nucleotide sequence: TGTGCCAGCAGCTATAAAAATCGGGCAGATACGCAGTATTTT.

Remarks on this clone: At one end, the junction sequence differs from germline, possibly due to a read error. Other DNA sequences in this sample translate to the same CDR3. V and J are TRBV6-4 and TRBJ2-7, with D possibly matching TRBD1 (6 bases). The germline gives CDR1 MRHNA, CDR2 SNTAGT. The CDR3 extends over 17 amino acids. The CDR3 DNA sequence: TGTGCCAGCAGCGACTCTTTGACAGGCCCTGCCATTTACGAGCAGTACTTC. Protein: CASSDSLTGPAIYEQYF.

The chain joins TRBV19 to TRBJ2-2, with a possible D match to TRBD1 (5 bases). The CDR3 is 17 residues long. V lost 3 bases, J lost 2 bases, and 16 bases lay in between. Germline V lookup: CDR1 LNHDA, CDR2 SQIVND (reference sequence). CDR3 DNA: TGTGCCAGTAGTATGCCAAGGGGCTTTGCAAACACCGGGGAGCTGTTTTTT. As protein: CASSMPRGFANTGELFF.

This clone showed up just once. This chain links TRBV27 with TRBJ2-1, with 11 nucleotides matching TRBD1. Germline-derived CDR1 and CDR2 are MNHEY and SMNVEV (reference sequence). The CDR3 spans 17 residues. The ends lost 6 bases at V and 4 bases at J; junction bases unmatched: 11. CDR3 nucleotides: TGTGCCAGCAGCCGGGACAGGGGGTTTGGACGATACAATGAGCAGTTCTTC. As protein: CASSRDRGFGRYNEQFF.

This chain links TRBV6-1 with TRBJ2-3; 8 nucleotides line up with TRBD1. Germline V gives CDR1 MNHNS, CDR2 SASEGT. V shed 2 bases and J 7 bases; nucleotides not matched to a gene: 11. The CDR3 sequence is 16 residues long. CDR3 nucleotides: TGTGCCAGCAGTGAACAACAGGGGGGCCCATGGAATACGCAGTATTTT. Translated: CASSEQQGGPWNTQYF.

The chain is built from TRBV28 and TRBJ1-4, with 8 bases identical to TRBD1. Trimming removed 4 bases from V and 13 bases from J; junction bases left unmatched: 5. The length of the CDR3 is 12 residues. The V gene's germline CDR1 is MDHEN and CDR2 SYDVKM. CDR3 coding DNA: TGTGCCAGCAGTTCAGGGGGCCACGGACTGTTTTTT. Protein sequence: CASSSGGHGLFF.

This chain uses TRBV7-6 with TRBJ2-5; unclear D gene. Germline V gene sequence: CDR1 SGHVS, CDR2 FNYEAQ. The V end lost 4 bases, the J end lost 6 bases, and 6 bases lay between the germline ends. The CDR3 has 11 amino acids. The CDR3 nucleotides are TGTGCCAGCAGCTCCCTAAAGACCCAGTACTTC. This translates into CASSSLKTQYF.

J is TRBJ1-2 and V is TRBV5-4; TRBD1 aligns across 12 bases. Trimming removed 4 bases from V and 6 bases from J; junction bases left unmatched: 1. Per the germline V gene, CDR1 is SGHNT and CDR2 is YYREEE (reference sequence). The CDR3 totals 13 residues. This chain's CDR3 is CASSRDRGHGYTF. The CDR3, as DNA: TGTGCCAGCAGCCGGGACAGGGGGCATGGCTACACCTTC.

The DNA for the CDR3 is TGTGCCAGCATTCTTAGCGGGGTCGTGCATACGCAGTATTTT. Amino acids: CASILSGVVHTQYF. V usage is TRBV6-1 and J usage is TRBJ2-3; 8 bases match TRBD2. Per germline, CDR1 MNHNS and CDR2 SASEGT. The CDR3 is made up of 14 amino acids. The ends lost 7 bases at V and 7 bases at J; junction bases unmatched: 10.

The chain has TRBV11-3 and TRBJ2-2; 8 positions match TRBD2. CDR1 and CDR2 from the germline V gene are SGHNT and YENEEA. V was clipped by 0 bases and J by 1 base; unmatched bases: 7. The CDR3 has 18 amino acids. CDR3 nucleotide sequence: TGTGCCAGCAGCTTAGATCAGTCAGGGACTAGGAACACCGGGGAGCTGTTTTTT. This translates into CASSLDQSGTRNTGELFF. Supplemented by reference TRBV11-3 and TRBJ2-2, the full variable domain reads EAGVVQSPRYKIIEKKQPVAFWCNPISGHNTLYWYLQNLGQGPELLIRYENEEAVDDSQLPKDRFSAERLKGVDSTLKIQPAELGDSAVYLCASSLDQSGTRNTGELFFGEGSRLTVL.

CDR3 sequence reads: CASSSTTDTQYF. In DNA form, the CDR3 reads TGTGCCAGCAGTTCTACCACAGATACGCAGTATTTT. The V gene is TRBV27, the J gene TRBJ2-3, with D hard to call. The CDR3 length is 12 residues. Deletions cut 4 bases from V and 2 bases from J, with 4 bases between. Germline CDR1 reads MNHEY; CDR2 reads SMNVEV (reference sequence).